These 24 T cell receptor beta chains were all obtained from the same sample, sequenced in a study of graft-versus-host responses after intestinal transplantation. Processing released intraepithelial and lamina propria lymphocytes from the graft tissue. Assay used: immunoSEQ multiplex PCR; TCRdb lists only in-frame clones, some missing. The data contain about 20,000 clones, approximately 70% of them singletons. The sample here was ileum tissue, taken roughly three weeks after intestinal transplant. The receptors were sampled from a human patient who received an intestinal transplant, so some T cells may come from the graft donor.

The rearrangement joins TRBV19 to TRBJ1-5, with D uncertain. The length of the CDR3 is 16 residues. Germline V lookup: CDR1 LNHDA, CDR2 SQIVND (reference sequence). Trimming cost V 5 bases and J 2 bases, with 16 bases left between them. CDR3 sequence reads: CASSWGVELGNQPQHF. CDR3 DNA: TGTGCCAGTAGTTGGGGAGTCGAGTTGGGCAATCAGCCCCAGCATTTT.

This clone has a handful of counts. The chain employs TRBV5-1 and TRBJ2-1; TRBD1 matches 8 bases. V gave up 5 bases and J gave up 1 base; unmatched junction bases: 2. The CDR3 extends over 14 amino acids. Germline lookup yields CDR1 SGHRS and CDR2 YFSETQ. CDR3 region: CASSWDRSYNEQFF. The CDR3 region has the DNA TGCGCCAGCAGTTGGGACAGGTCCTACAATGAGCAGTTCTTC. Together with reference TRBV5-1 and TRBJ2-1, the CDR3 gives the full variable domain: KAGVTQTPRYLIKTRGQQVTLSCSPISGHRSVSWYQQTPGQGLQFLFEYFSETQRNKGNFPGRFSGRQFSNSRSEMNVSTLELGDSALYLCASSWDRSYNEQFFGPGTRLTVL.

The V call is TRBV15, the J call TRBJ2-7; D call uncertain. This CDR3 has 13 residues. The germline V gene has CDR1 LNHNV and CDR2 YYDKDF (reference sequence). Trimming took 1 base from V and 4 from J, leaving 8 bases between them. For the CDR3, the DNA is TGTGCCACCAGCAGAGCGGGTTTTTACGAGCAGTACTTC. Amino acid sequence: CATSRAGFYEQYF.

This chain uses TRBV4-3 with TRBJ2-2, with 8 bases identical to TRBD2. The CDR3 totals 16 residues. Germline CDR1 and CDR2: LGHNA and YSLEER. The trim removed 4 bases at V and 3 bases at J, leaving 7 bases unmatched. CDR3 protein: CASSLSRGGYTGELFF. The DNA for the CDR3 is TGCGCCAGCAGCCTTTCGCGCGGGGGGTACACCGGGGAGCTGTTTTTT.

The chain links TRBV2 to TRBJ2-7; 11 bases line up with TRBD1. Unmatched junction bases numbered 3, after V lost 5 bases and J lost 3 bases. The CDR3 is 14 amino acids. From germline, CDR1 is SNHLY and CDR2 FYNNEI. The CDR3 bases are TGTGCCAGCAGTCTCGGGACAGGGGGCTACGAGCAGTACTTC. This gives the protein CASSLGTGGYEQYF.

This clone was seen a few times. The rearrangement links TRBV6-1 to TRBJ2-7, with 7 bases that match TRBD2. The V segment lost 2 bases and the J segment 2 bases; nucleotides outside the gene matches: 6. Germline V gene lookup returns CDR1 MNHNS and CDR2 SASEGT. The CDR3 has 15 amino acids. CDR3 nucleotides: TGTGCCAGCAGTGAAACGGCTAGCGGCCCCTACGAGCAGTACTTC. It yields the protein CASSETASGPYEQYF.

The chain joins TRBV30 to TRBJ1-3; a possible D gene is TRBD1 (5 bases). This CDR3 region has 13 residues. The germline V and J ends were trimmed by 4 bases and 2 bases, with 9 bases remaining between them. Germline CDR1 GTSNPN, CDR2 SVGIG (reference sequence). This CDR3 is CAWNPGAGNTIYF. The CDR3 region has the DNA TGTGCCTGGAATCCGGGGGCTGGAAACACCATATATTTT. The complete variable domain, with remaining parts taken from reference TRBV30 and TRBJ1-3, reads SQTIHQWPATLVQPVGSPLSLECTVEGTSNPNLYWYRQAAGRGLQLLFYSVGIGQISSEVPQNLSASRPQDRQFILSSKKLLLSDSGFYLCAWNPGAGNTIYFGEGSWLTVV.

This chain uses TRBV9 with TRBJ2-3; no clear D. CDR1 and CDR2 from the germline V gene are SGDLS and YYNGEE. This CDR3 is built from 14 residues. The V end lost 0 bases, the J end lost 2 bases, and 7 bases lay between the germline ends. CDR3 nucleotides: TGTGCCAGCAGCGTAGCGGTTTACACAGATACGCAGTATTTT. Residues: CASSVAVYTDTQYF.

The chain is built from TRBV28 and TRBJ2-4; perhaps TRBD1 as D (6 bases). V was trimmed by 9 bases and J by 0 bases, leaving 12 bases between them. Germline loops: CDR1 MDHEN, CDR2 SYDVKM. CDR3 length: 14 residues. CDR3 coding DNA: TGTGCCAGTAGACAGGAGACAGCCAAAAACATTCAGTACTTC. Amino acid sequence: CASRQETAKNIQYF.

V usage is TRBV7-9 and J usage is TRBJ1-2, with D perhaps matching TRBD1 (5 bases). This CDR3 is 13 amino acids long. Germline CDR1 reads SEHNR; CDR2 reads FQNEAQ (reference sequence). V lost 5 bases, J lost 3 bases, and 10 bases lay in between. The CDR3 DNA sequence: TGTGCCAGCAGCCCTGGGGCAGACTATGGCTACACCTTC. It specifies CASSPGADYGYTF. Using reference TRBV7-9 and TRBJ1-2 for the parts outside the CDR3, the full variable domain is DTGVSQNPRHKITKRGQNVTFRCDPISEHNRLYWYRQTLGQGPEFLTYFQNEAQLEKSRLLSDRFSAERPKGSFSTLEIQRTEQGDSAMYLCASSPGADYGYTFGSGTRLTVV.

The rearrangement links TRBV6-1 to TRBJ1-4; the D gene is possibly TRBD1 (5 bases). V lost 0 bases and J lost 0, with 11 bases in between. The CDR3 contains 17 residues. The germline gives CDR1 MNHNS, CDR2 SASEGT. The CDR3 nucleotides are TGTGCCAGCAGTGAAGCGGGGGGGACTGCAACTAATGAAAAACTGTTTTTT. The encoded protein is CASSEAGGTATNEKLFF.

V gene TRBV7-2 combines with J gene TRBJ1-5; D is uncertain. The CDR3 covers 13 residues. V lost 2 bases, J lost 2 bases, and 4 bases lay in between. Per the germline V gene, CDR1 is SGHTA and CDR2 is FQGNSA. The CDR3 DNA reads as TGTGCCAGCAGCTTACGGGGCAATCAGCCCCAGCATTTT. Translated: CASSLRGNQPQHF.

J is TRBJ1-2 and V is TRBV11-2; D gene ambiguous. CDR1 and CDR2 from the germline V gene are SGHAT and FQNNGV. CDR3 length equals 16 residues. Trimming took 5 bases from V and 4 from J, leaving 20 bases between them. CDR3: CASSPIGGPWAYGYTF. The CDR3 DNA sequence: TGTGCCAGCAGCCCCATCGGAGGCCCTTGGGCCTATGGCTACACCTTC.

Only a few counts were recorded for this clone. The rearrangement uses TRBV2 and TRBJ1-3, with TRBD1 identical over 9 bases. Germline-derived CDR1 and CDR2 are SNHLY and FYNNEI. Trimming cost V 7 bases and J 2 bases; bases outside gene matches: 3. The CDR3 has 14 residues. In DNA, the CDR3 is TGTGCCAGCATCAGGACAGGGGCTGGAAACACCATATATTTT. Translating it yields CASIRTGAGNTIYF.

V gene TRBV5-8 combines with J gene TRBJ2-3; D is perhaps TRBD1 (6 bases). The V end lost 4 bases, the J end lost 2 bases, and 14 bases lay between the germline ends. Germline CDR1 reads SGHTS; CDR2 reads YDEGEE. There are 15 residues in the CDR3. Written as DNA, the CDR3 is TGTGCCAGCAGCCAGGGGAAATCCTTCACAGATACGCAGTATTTT. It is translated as CASSQGKSFTDTQYF.

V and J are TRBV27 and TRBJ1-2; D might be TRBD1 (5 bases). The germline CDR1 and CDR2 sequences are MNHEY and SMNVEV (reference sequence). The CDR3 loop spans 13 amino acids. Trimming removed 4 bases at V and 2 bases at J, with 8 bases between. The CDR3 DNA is TGTGCCAGCAGTTCGACAGTCAACTATGGCTACACCTTC. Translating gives CASSSTVNYGYTF.

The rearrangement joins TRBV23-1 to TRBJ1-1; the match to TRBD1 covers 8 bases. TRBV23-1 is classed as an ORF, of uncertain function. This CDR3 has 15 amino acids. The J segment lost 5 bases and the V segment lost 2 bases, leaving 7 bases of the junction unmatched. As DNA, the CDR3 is TGCGCCAGCAGTCAAAATTTGGACAGGGAAACTGAAGCTTTCTTT. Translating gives CASSQNLDRETEAFF.

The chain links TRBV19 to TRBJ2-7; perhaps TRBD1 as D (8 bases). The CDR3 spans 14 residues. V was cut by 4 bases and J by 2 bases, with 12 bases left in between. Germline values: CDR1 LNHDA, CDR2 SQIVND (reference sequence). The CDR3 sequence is CASSSTGGAYEQYF. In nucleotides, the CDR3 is TGTGCCAGTAGTAGCACAGGGGGGGCCTACGAGCAGTACTTC.

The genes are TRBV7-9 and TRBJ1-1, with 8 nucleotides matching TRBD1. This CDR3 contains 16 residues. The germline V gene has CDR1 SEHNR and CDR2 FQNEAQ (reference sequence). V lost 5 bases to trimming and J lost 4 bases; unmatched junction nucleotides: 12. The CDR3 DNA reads TGTGCCAGCAGCCAAAATGGACAGGGTTGGGCCACTGAAGCTTTCTTT. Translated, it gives CASSQNGQGWATEAFF. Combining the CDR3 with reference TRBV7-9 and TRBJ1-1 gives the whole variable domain DTGVSQNPRHKITKRGQNVTFRCDPISEHNRLYWYRQTLGQGPEFLTYFQNEAQLEKSRLLSDRFSAERPKGSFSTLEIQRTEQGDSAMYLCASSQNGQGWATEAFFGQGTRLTVV.

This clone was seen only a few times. CDR3 DNA sequence: TGTGCCAGCAGTTACGGCGGGAATGAGCAGTTCTTC. It yields the protein CASSYGGNEQFF. The chain carries TRBV6-5 and TRBJ2-1, with D possibly being TRBD2 (5 bases). There are 12 residues in the CDR3. V lost 2 bases and J 7 bases, leaving 6 bases between the germline ends. Germline V gene lookup returns CDR1 MNHEY and CDR2 SVGAGI.

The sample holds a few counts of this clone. CDR3 DNA sequence: TGTGCCAGCAGTTCCTTCACGGGGACTAGCGGCTACAATGAGCAGTTCTTC. It yields the protein CASSSFTGTSGYNEQFF. The V gene is TRBV27, the J gene TRBJ2-1; 11 bases fit TRBD2. The CDR3 runs 17 residues. Germline CDR1 is MNHEY and CDR2 is SMNVEV (reference sequence). The V and J ends lost 4 bases and 3 bases, in that order; junction bases with no gene match: 8.

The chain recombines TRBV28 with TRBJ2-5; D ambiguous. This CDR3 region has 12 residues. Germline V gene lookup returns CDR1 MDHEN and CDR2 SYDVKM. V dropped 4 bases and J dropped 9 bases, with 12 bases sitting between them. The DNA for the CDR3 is TGTGCCAGCAGTTCACCTGGGCTCGCCCAGTACTTC. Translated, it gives CASSSPGLAQYF.

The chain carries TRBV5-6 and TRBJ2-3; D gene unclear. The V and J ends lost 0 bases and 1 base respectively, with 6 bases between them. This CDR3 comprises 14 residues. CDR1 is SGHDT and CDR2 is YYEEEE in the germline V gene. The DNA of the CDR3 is TGTGCCAGCAGCTTGGTGAGTGGCACAGATACGCAGTATTTT. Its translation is CASSLVSGTDTQYF.

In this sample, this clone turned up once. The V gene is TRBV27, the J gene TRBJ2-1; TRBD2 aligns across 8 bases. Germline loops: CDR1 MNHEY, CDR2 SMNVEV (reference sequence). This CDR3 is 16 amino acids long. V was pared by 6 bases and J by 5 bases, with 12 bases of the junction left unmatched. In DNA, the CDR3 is TGTGCCAGCAGCCCCCCCCCGGGGGGGTCCCACAATGAGCAGTTCTTC. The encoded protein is CASSPPPGGSHNEQFF.